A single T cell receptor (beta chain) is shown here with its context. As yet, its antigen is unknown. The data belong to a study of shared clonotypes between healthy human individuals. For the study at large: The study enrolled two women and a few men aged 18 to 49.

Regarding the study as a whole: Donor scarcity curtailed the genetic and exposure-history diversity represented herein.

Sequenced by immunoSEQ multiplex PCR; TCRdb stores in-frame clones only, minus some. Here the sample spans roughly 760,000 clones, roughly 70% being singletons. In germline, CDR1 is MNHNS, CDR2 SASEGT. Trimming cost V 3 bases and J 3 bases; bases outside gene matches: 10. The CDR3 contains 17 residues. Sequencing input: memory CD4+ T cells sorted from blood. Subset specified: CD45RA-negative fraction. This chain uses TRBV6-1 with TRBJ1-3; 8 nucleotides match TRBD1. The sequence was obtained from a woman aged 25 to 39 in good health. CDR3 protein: CASSDLHQDRVGNTIYF. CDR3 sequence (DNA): TGTGCCAGCAGTGATCTCCACCAGGACAGGGTTGGAAACACCATATATTTT.